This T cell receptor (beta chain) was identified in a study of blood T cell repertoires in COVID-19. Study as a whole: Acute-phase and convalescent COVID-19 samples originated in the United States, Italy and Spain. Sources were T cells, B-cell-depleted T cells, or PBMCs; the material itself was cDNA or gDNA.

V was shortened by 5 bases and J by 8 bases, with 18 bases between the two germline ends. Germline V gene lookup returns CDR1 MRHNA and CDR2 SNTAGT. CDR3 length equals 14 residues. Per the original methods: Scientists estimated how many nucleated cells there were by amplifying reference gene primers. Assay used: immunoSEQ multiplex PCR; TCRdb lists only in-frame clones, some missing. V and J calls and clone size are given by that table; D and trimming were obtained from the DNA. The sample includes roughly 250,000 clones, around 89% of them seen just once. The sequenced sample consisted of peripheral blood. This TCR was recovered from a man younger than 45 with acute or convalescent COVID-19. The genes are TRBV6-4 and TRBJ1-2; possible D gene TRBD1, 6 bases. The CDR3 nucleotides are TGTGCCAGCAGTAACACAGGGTCTCTTAAGGGCTACACCTTC. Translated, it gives CASSNTGSLKGYTF.